One and the same sample provided the 21 T cell receptor beta chains below, sequenced in a study of blood T cell repertoires in COVID-19 (TCRdb year 2020). Library creation used the immunoSEQ multiplex PCR assay. In TCRdb, the immuneACCESS table is reduced to in-frame sequences with V and J assigned. These tables do not hold every clone; where another copy was compared, an unresolved V gene accounts for under half, and the others remain unexplained. A total of more than 80,000 clones appear in this sample, 87% of them only once. The top ten hold approximately 20% of the sample. The specimen sequenced was peripheral blood. The receptors stem from a woman aged 55-75 years with COVID-19, enrolled during active disease.

The gene calls are TRBV3-1 (or the pseudogene TRBV3-2) and TRBJ2-5; 13 bases align to TRBD2. The CDR3 loop spans 16 amino acids. Germline V CDR1 and CDR2: LGHDT, YNNKEL (reference sequence). The V gene end was trimmed by 4 bases and the J gene end by 5 bases; junction bases not matched to a gene: 7. CDR3 protein: CASSLRLAGGGETQYF. CDR3 DNA: TGTGCCAGCAGCCTTCGACTAGCGGGGGGCGGGGAGACCCAGTACTTC.

The CDR3 nucleotides are TGTGCCAGCGGACAGTACCTTAATCAGCCCCAGCATTTT. Protein product: CASGQYLNQPQHF. The chain carries TRBV28 and TRBJ1-5, with D possibly TRBD1 on 6 matching bases. V was trimmed by 8 bases and J by 4 bases, leaving 12 bases between them. Per the germline V gene, CDR1 is MDHEN and CDR2 is SYDVKM. The CDR3 covers 13 residues.

The V and J genes are TRBV30 and TRBJ1-6; TRBD1 agrees at 7 bases. After removal of 2 bases from V and 3 bases from J, the junction contained 10 bases not matched to a gene. The length of the CDR3 is 17 residues. The germline V gene encodes CDR1 GTSNPN and CDR2 SVGIG (reference sequence). CDR3 in DNA: TGTGCCTGGAGTCGGACTGGGACAGCGGGCTATAATTCACCCCTCCACTTT. Its protein is CAWSRTGTAGYNSPLHF.

V and J are TRBV2 and TRBJ1-3, with D unclear. The CDR3 covers 17 residues. V was pared by 4 bases and J by 1 base, with 17 bases between. CDR1 is SNHLY and CDR2 is FYNNEI in the germline V gene. The CDR3 protein is CASSGFSAGGSGNTIYF. CDR3 bases: TGTGCCAGCAGTGGATTCTCTGCGGGCGGGTCTGGAAACACCATATATTTT.

The chain is built from TRBV7-2 and TRBJ2-1; TRBD1 matches 9 bases. V shed 1 base and J 8 bases; nucleotides not matched to a gene: 6. CDR1 and CDR2 from the germline V gene are SGHTA and FQGNSA. CDR3 length equals 15 residues. In DNA form, the CDR3 reads TGTGCCAGCAGCTTAGGCGGGGGACAGGGTTATGAGCAGTTCTTC. Translation: CASSLGGGQGYEQFF.

This chain's CDR3 is CASSDMNTEAFF. The CDR3 nucleotides read TGCGCCAGCAGTGATATGAACACTGAAGCTTTCTTT. The chain is built from TRBV10-1 and TRBJ1-1; D unclear. Trimming cost V 3 bases and J 0 bases, with 2 bases left between them. Germline V gives CDR1 WNHNN, CDR2 SYGVQD (reference sequence). This CDR3 has 12 residues.

This clone was seen once. The genes are TRBV5-4 and TRBJ2-5, with 11 positions matching TRBD2. The trim removed 4 bases at V and 5 bases at J, leaving 10 bases unmatched. The germline CDR1 and CDR2 sequences are SGHNT and YYREEE (reference sequence). The CDR3 totals 16 residues. This CDR3 reads CASSKGSGGASETQYF. DNA for the CDR3: TGTGCCAGCAGCAAGGGTAGCGGGGGGGCCAGTGAGACCCAGTACTTC.

This chain links TRBV11-1 with TRBJ1-2; 8 bases map to TRBD1. This CDR3 region has 14 residues. With 5 bases clipped from V and 8 bases from J, the junction kept 10 bases outside the gene matches. Germline V gene data show CDR1 as SGHAT and CDR2 as FQDESV (reference sequence). The CDR3 coding sequence is TGTGCCAGCAGCCTCGGACAGGGCCCGCGAGGCTACACCTTC. It is translated as CASSLGQGPRGYTF. The full variable domain, in which reference TRBV11-1 and TRBJ1-2 provide the parts outside the CDR3, is EAEVAQSPRYKITEKSQAVAFWCDPISGHATLYWYRQILGQGPELLVQFQDESVVDDSQLPKDRFSAERLKGVDSTLKIQPAELGDSAMYLCASSLGQGPRGYTFGSGTRLTVV.

The rearrangement uses TRBV4-3 and TRBJ1-1; D gene ambiguous. Germline V gene lookup returns CDR1 LGHNA and CDR2 YSLEER. V gave up 1 base and J gave up 3 bases, with 15 bases separating them. This CDR3 has 16 residues. For the CDR3, the DNA is TGCGCCAGCAGCCAAGCTACTTCGCGGTTTGACACTGAAGCTTTCTTT. It encodes CASSQATSRFDTEAFF.

The chain links TRBV5-5 to TRBJ2-7; perhaps TRBD2 as D (5 bases). Between the trimmed V and J ends, which lost 4 bases and 0 bases, there was a span of 14 bases. In germline, CDR1 is SGHKS, CDR2 YYEKEE (reference sequence). The CDR3 is 15 residues long. CDR3 nucleotide sequence: TGTGCCAGCAGCGTCGGCCTAGCTAGCTCCTACGAGCAGTACTTC. Translation: CASSVGLASSYEQYF.

The chain combines TRBV19 with TRBJ1-2, with D possibly matching TRBD1 (6 bases). The germline V gene encodes CDR1 LNHDA and CDR2 SQIVND (reference sequence). This CDR3 region has 15 residues. Trimming shortened V by 1 base and J by 4 bases, and 13 bases separated the two germline ends. The CDR3 nucleotides read TGTGCCAGTAGTATAGTCGGGGGGCCTGGCTATGGCTACACCTTC. It is translated as CASSIVGGPGYGYTF.

The rearrangement uses TRBV11-2 and TRBJ2-5, with 10 bases fitting TRBD2. This CDR3 is 16 amino acids long. Germline V gene lookup returns CDR1 SGHAT and CDR2 FQNNGV. V was clipped by 0 bases and J by 5 bases; unmatched bases: 6. The CDR3 DNA reads TGTGCCAGCAGCTTAGATGCCCCTAGCGGGGGTGAGACCCAGTACTTC. Translating it yields CASSLDAPSGGETQYF.

The J gene is TRBJ2-5, the V gene TRBV19; TRBD2 agrees at 7 bases. The V segment lost 2 bases and the J segment 2 bases; nucleotides outside the gene matches: 5. Looked up from germline, CDR1 is LNHDA and CDR2 is SQIVND (reference sequence). This CDR3 is built from 15 residues. The CDR3 sequence is CASSISGVRQETQYF. The CDR3 DNA follows: TGTGCCAGTAGTATAAGCGGGGTGCGGCAAGAGACCCAGTACTTC.

This clone was counted a few times. This sequence joins TRBV9 and TRBJ1-6, with TRBD1 matching 7 bases. V was pared by 3 bases and J by 7 bases, with 7 bases of the junction left unmatched. In germline, CDR1 is SGDLS, CDR2 YYNGEE. The CDR3 runs to 15 residues. CDR3 sequence reads: CASSALQGFNSPLHF. CDR3 DNA: TGTGCCAGCAGCGCATTACAGGGGTTCAATTCACCCCTCCACTTT.

The V call is TRBV27, the J call TRBJ1-2; 8 bases match TRBD1. The ends lost 5 bases at V and 4 bases at J; junction bases unmatched: 3. Germline V gives CDR1 MNHEY, CDR2 SMNVEV (reference sequence). CDR3 size: 13 residues. The CDR3 here is CASSPTGAYGYTF. The CDR3 bases are TGTGCCAGCAGTCCGACAGGGGCCTATGGCTACACCTTC.

The genes are TRBV2 and TRBJ2-1; 12 bases are shared with TRBD2. The germline V gene encodes CDR1 SNHLY and CDR2 FYNNEI. The CDR3 consists of 18 residues. With V trimmed by 9 bases and J by 0 bases, 12 bases remained unmatched. The CDR3 is CASMTGLAGLSSYNEQFF. The CDR3 coding sequence is TGTGCCAGTATGACGGGACTAGCGGGCCTCAGCTCCTACAATGAGCAGTTCTTC. Supplemented by reference TRBV2 and TRBJ2-1, the full variable domain reads EPEVTQTPSHQVTQMGQEVILRCVPISNHLYFYWYRQILGQKVEFLVSFYNNEISEKSEIFDDQFSVERPDGSNFTLKIRSTKLEDSAMYFCASMTGLAGLSSYNEQFFGPGTRLTVL.

The CDR3 is CASSLYSPETSFF. The CDR3 nucleotides are TGTGCCAGCAGTTTATACAGCCCCGAAACGAGTTTTTTT. This chain uses TRBV12-3 or TRBV12-4 with TRBJ1-4; no firm D call. The CDR3 totals 13 residues. Trimming removed 2 bases at V and 17 bases at J, with 18 bases between.

The genes are TRBV6-5 and TRBJ2-5; no reliable D call. Trimming removed 5 bases from V and 5 bases from J, with 12 bases in between. Germline values: CDR1 MNHEY, CDR2 SVGAGI. This CDR3 region has 13 residues. As DNA, the CDR3 is TGTGCCAGCAGTCTCGTCCTCAGGGAGACCCAGTACTTC. Translating gives CASSLVLRETQYF.

This clone was counted once. The chain recombines TRBV9 with TRBJ2-5; D is unclear. Germline CDR1 is SGDLS and CDR2 is YYNGEE. Trimming took off 0 bases at V and 2 bases at J, with 8 bases between the two ends. The CDR3 extends over 14 amino acids. In DNA form, the CDR3 reads TGTGCCAGCAGCGTAGATACAGTTCAAGAGACCCAGTACTTC. This sequence encodes CASSVDTVQETQYF.

A note on this clone: The same CDR3 arises from other DNA sequences in this sample as well. The gene calls are TRBV20-1 and TRBJ1-5; no clear D gene. Trimming removed 3 bases from V and 5 bases from J, with 14 bases in between. The CDR3 spans 14 residues. CDR1 is DFQATT, CDR2 SNEGSKA, per germline (reference sequence). In DNA, the CDR3 is TGCAGTGCTAGTCGTATAGGAGTTTATCAGCCCCAGCATTTT. Translated, it gives CSASRIGVYQPQHF.

This clone was seen a single time. The chain links TRBV10-3 to TRBJ1-5; 9 nucleotides line up with TRBD1. V shed 2 bases, J shed 9 bases, and the junction held 11 bases outside the gene matches. CDR1 and CDR2 from the germline V gene are ENHRY and SYGVKD. This CDR3 contains 16 residues. CDR3 sequence: CAISEGGQGGARPQHF. DNA for the CDR3: TGTGCCATCAGTGAGGGGGGACAGGGAGGTGCCCGGCCCCAGCATTTT.